Listed here are 30 T cell receptor beta chains from one sample, sequenced in a study of cytomegalovirus exposure and HLA in healthy donors. PCR was performed using 60 Vbeta and 13 Jbeta primers. This table comes from immunoSEQ multiplex PCR, and its TCRdb copy is limited to in-frame clones, with some not included. The data show 150,000 or so clones, with 60% to 80% seen just once and around 15% held by the top ten. Sample: PBMCs. Receptors were obtained from a man aged 50 or older in good health and CMV-seropositive.

This clone was seen only a few times. V usage is TRBV6-6 and J usage is TRBJ1-5; D is possibly TRBD1 (6 bases). This CDR3 is built from 13 residues. Germline V gene lookup returns CDR1 MNHNY and CDR2 SVGAGI (reference sequence). Deletions cut 8 bases from V and 6 bases from J, with 14 bases between. The CDR3 region has the DNA TGTGCCAGCTTAAGGGGGACCGGTCAGCCCCAGCATTTT. The encoded protein is CASLRGTGQPQHF.

The gene calls are TRBV7-7 and TRBJ2-1, with TRBD2 matching over 12 bases. J lost 12 bases, V lost 5 bases, and 5 bases had no gene match. From germline, CDR1 is SSHAT and CDR2 FNYEAQ (reference sequence). This CDR3 comprises 13 residues. CDR3 nucleotide sequence: TGTGCCAGCAGCGCTAGCGGGGGGGCTCGGCAGTTCTTC. Its protein product is CASSASGGARQFF.

J is TRBJ2-7 and V is TRBV9; D perhaps matches TRBD1 (6 bases). The ends were cut back, 3 bases at V and 4 bases at J, with 11 bases in the middle. Germline V gives CDR1 SGDLS, CDR2 YYNGEE. This CDR3 spans 13 amino acids. CDR3 loop: CASSDGTIYEQYF. CDR3 nucleotides: TGTGCCAGCAGCGATGGGACAATTTACGAGCAGTACTTC.

J is TRBJ1-1 and V is TRBV30, with D unresolved. The CDR3 has 12 amino acids. The V end lost 2 bases, the J end lost 7 bases, and 11 bases lay between the germline ends. Germline values: CDR1 GTSNPN, CDR2 SVGIG (reference sequence). The CDR3 loop is CAWSSSIFEAFF. The CDR3 DNA sequence: TGTGCCTGGAGTTCTAGCATCTTTGAAGCTTTCTTT. The whole variable domain, filled in from reference TRBV30 and TRBJ1-1, reads SQTIHQWPATLVQPVGSPLSLECTVEGTSNPNLYWYRQAAGRGLQLLFYSVGIGQISSEVPQNLSASRPQDRQFILSSKKLLLSDSGFYLCAWSSSIFEAFFGQGTRLTVV.

The rearrangement joins TRBV7-8 to TRBJ1-6; tentative D call: TRBD1 (6 bases). V lost 5 bases, J lost 16 bases, and 27 bases lay in between. Germline V gene lookup returns CDR1 SGHVS and CDR2 FQNEAQ. There are 16 residues in the CDR3. The chain's CDR3 is CASSLNIIAGAQRLHF. Written as DNA, the CDR3 is TGTGCCAGCAGCCTCAATATAATAGCAGGGGCGCAAAGGCTCCACTTT.

The chain couples TRBV27 to TRBJ2-2, with a tentative D call TRBD2 (7 bases). V was cut by 2 bases and J by 4 bases, with 11 bases left in between. Germline lookup yields CDR1 MNHEY and CDR2 SMNVEV (reference sequence). The CDR3 spans 15 residues. The CDR3 nucleotides read TGTGCCAGCAGTTTACAAGGGGGGGTCACCGGGGAGCTGTTTTTT. The encoded protein is CASSLQGGVTGELFF.

This clone was picked up a small number of times. This chain's CDR3 is CASSQVARGLNTEAFF. The CDR3 region has the DNA TGCGCCAGCAGCCAAGTTGCCAGGGGCCTGAACACTGAAGCTTTCTTT. The chain recombines TRBV4-1 with TRBJ1-1; maybe TRBD1 (6 bases). Per the germline V gene, CDR1 is MGHRA and CDR2 is YSYEKL. The CDR3 covers 16 residues. The ends were cut back, 1 base at V and 0 bases at J, with 12 bases in the middle.

Here the CDR3 DNA reads TGTGCCAGCAGCGCCCAGGACAGGGTTATCAATGAGCAGTTCTTC. Protein sequence: CASSAQDRVINEQFF. The chain is built from TRBV11-3 and TRBJ2-1; 8 nucleotides line up with TRBD1. V lost 5 bases to trimming and J lost 6 bases; unmatched junction nucleotides: 9. The CDR3 spans 15 residues. The germline V gene encodes CDR1 SGHNT and CDR2 YENEEA.

This chain links TRBV18 with TRBJ2-3, with no clear D. Germline assignment: CDR1 KGHSH and CDR2 LQKENI. V dropped 3 bases and J dropped 2 bases, with 9 bases sitting between them. This CDR3 is built from 14 residues. CDR3 region: CASSPSVHTDTQYF. CDR3 DNA: TGTGCCAGCTCACCGAGCGTCCACACAGATACGCAGTATTTT.

Written as DNA, the CDR3 is TGTGCCAGCAGTTTTGGGGGCATAGTATCCTATAATTCACCCCTCCACTTT. Translation: CASSFGGIVSYNSPLHF. The J gene is TRBJ1-6, the V gene TRBV28; a weak D match, TRBD1 (6 bases). V was shortened by 3 bases and J by 1 base, with 13 bases between the two germline ends. Germline V gene data show CDR1 as MDHEN and CDR2 as SYDVKM. The CDR3 sequence is 17 residues long. The whole variable domain, filled in from reference TRBV28 and TRBJ1-6, reads DVKVTQSSRYLVKRTGEKVFLECVQDMDHENMFWYRQDPGLGLRLIYFSYDVKMKEKGDIPEGYSVSREKKERFSLILESASTNQTSMYLCASSFGGIVSYNSPLHFGNGTRLTVT.

The gene calls are TRBV12-1 and TRBJ1-5; no DNA check was done on the table's D call, TRBD1. TRBV12-1 is designated a pseudogene. The CDR3 sequence is 16 residues long. CDR3 protein: CASKGQGETYNQPQHF. The CDR3, as DNA: TGTGCCAGCAAAGGACAGGGGGAAACTTACAATCAGCCCCAGCATTTT.

CDR3 coding DNA: TGTGCCAGTAGTTCCCGCGGGGCCAGTGATGAAAAACTGTTTTTT. Translation gives CASSSRGASDEKLFF. J is TRBJ1-4 and V is TRBV19; tentative D call: TRBD1 (5 bases). Trimming stripped 5 bases from V and 6 bases from J, with 16 bases between. There are 15 residues in the CDR3. From germline, CDR1 is LNHDA and CDR2 SQIVND (reference sequence).

The chain combines TRBV7-2 with TRBJ1-3; 9 bases fit TRBD1. The J segment lost 8 bases and the V segment lost 3 bases, leaving 8 bases of the junction unmatched. Per the germline V gene, CDR1 is SGHTA and CDR2 is FQGNSA. The CDR3 runs 15 residues. The CDR3 DNA is TGTGCCAGCAGCTTTGGGGACAGGGAGGTGGACACCATATATTTT. It yields the protein CASSFGDREVDTIYF.

CDR3 amino acids: CASSEGQFPYNEQFF. CDR3 nucleotide sequence: TGTGCCAGCAGCGAGGGACAGTTCCCCTACAATGAGCAGTTCTTC. V is TRBV11-1 and J is TRBJ2-1; 7 bases align to TRBD1. V lost 5 bases to trimming and J lost 2 bases; unmatched junction nucleotides: 6. Germline V lookup: CDR1 SGHAT, CDR2 FQDESV (reference sequence). CDR3 size: 15 residues.

The CDR3 nucleotides are TGTGCCAGCAGCGCCCCTCGGTTAAGCCATAGCGGCCTCACAGATACGCAGTATTTT. Protein: CASSAPRLSHSGLTDTQYF. This chain connects TRBV9 to TRBJ2-3; D might be TRBD2 (6 bases). The CDR3 is made up of 19 amino acids. Germline CDR1 is SGDLS and CDR2 is YYNGEE. V was shortened by 3 bases and J by 2 bases, with 25 bases between the two germline ends.

V gene TRBV2 combines with J gene TRBJ1-3, with 10 nucleotides matching TRBD1. This CDR3 spans 18 amino acids. Losses at the gene ends were 7 bases for V and 2 bases for J; bases not matched to a gene: 14. The germline V gene encodes CDR1 SNHLY and CDR2 FYNNEI. As DNA, the CDR3 is TGTGCCAGCACTTCCCGGGGGACAGGGGCAATGGCTGGAAACACCATATATTTT. It is translated as CASTSRGTGAMAGNTIYF.

The chain uses TRBV7-2 and TRBJ1-6; 9 bases match TRBD1. The V segment lost 3 bases and the J segment 5 bases; nucleotides outside the gene matches: 2. The CDR3 consists of 15 residues. Germline CDR1 SGHTA, CDR2 FQGNSA. Here the CDR3 DNA reads TGTGCCAGCAGCTTCGGGGACAGGGATAATTCACCCCTCCACTTT. Protein: CASSFGDRDNSPLHF. Full variable domain (rest looked up from reference TRBV7-2 and TRBJ1-6): GAGVSQSPSNKVTEKGKDVELRCDPISGHTALYWYRQSLGQGLEFLIYFQGNSAPDKSGLPSDRFSAERTGGSVSTLTIQRTQQEDSAVYLCASSFGDRDNSPLHFGNGTRLTVT.

The chain couples TRBV4-1 to TRBJ2-5; 8 positions agree with TRBD1. CDR1 and CDR2 (germline): MGHRA, YSYEKL. Germline trimming cut 4 bases from V and 1 base from J; bases unmatched to any gene: 5. The CDR3 totals 15 residues. The CDR3, as DNA: TGCGCCAGCAGCCGGGGAGACAGGGGCCAAGAGACCCAGTACTTC. Its protein product is CASSRGDRGQETQYF.

The rearrangement links TRBV5-5 to TRBJ1-5; tentative D call: TRBD1 (6 bases). There are 16 residues in the CDR3. Germline lookup yields CDR1 SGHKS and CDR2 YYEKEE (reference sequence). Trimming cost V 0 bases and J 4 bases, with 14 bases left between them. The CDR3 DNA reads as TGTGCCAGCAGCTTGGGTGACAGGTTAGGGAATCAGCCCCAGCATTTT. This gives the protein CASSLGDRLGNQPQHF.

V and J are TRBV6-5 and TRBJ1-4; possibly TRBD1 for D (6 bases). CDR1 MNHEY and CDR2 SVGAGI come from the germline V gene. With 7 bases removed from V and 7 bases from J, the gap between germline ends came to 13 bases. The CDR3 extends over 13 amino acids. CDR3: CASKGVTVEKLFF. In DNA form, the CDR3 reads TGTGCCAGCAAGGGGGTAACCGTTGAAAAACTGTTTTTT.

V gene TRBV18 combines with J gene TRBJ2-5, with D possibly matching TRBD1 (6 bases). The CDR3 runs to 13 residues. Between the trimmed V and J ends, which lost 8 bases and 5 bases, there was a span of 15 bases. Germline V gives CDR1 KGHSH, CDR2 LQKENI. The CDR3 sequence is CASRFEGEETQYF. CDR3 nucleotides: TGTGCCAGCAGGTTTGAGGGGGAGGAGACCCAGTACTTC.

The J gene is TRBJ1-6, the V gene TRBV2; no reliable D call. V was trimmed by 3 bases and J by 13 bases, leaving 16 bases between them. This CDR3 has 14 amino acids. Germline V CDR1 and CDR2: SNHLY, FYNNEI. The DNA of the CDR3 is TGTGCCAGCAGTGAGGGTCCGCTTCCGCGGCCCCTCCACTTT. Translation gives CASSEGPLPRPLHF.

The rearrangement uses TRBV27 and TRBJ1-1; no reliable D call. The V end was cut by 5 bases, the J end by 10 bases, with 20 bases between. There are 14 residues in the CDR3. Germline-derived CDR1 and CDR2 are MNHEY and SMNVEV (reference sequence). As DNA, the CDR3 is TGTGCCAGCAGTAACGACGCCACTGGGCTGGCAGCTTTCTTT. It codes for CASSNDATGLAAFF.

The sample holds a few counts of this clone. The chain combines TRBV9 with TRBJ1-2; D gene unclear. Germline-derived CDR1 and CDR2 are SGDLS and YYNGEE. Trimming stripped 0 bases from V and 5 bases from J, with 14 bases between. The CDR3 has 15 amino acids. CDR3 in amino acids: CASSVDLGLIYGYTF. Here the CDR3 DNA reads TGTGCCAGCAGCGTAGACTTGGGCTTAATTTATGGCTACACCTTC.

The chain combines TRBV5-1 with TRBJ1-4; TRBD1 is a possible D gene (6 bases). CDR1 and CDR2 (germline): SGHRS, YFSETQ. Between the trimmed V and J ends, which lost 10 bases and 10 bases, there was a span of 20 bases. The CDR3 has 13 amino acids. The CDR3 here is CAPPGGRGGKLFF. CDR3 DNA: TGCGCCCCCCCCGGGGGGCGCGGTGGAAAACTGTTTTTT.

This clone was recorded only once. V usage is TRBV5-8 and J usage is TRBJ1-5; 7 bases fit TRBD1. This CDR3 is 14 amino acids long. V was clipped by 1 base and J by 6 bases; unmatched bases: 4. Per germline, CDR1 SGHTS and CDR2 YDEGEE. As DNA, the CDR3 is TGTGCCAGCAGCTTGAGGCCAGGGGGTCAGCCCCAGCATTTT. Encoded protein: CASSLRPGGQPQHF.

This chain connects TRBV10-3 to TRBJ2-2, with a possible D match to TRBD2 (5 bases). This CDR3 has 16 amino acids. Deletions cut 6 bases from V and 0 bases from J, with 14 bases between. Germline V lookup: CDR1 ENHRY, CDR2 SYGVKD. The chain's CDR3 is CAISLDFTSNTGELFF. DNA of the CDR3: TGTGCCATCAGCTTGGACTTTACATCGAACACCGGGGAGCTGTTTTTT.

The V call is TRBV27, the J call TRBJ2-1, with 9 bases matching TRBD1. V dropped 7 bases and J dropped 4; count of bases not matched to a gene: 8. The CDR3 consists of 15 residues. In germline, CDR1 is MNHEY, CDR2 SMNVEV (reference sequence). This CDR3 is CASNTGQGIYNEQFF. The CDR3 coding sequence is TGTGCCAGCAATACCGGACAGGGGATTTACAATGAGCAGTTCTTC.

This clone was picked up a small number of times. CDR3 in amino acids: CAISESGGRGRLRFLHGYTF. DNA for the CDR3: TGTGCCATCAGTGAGTCCGGAGGCAGGGGGCGCCTAAGGTTTTTGCATGGCTACACCTTC. The chain employs TRBV10-3 and TRBJ1-2, with 8 bases fitting TRBD1. The CDR3 sequence is 20 residues long. Germline V CDR1 and CDR2: ENHRY, SYGVKD. The J segment lost 6 bases and the V segment lost 0 bases, leaving 21 bases of the junction unmatched.

This chain joins TRBV7-9 and TRBJ2-1; 8 positions agree with TRBD2. This CDR3 is 14 amino acids long. The junction had 2 bases not matched to a gene; V was cut back by 5 bases and J by 2 bases. In germline, CDR1 is SEHNR, CDR2 FQNEAQ (reference sequence). The CDR3 region has the DNA TGTGCCAGCAGCCATAGCGGGGCCTACAATGAGCAGTTCTTC. Residues: CASSHSGAYNEQFF.